A single sample is the source of the 4 T cell receptor beta chains below, sequenced in a study of control samples from healthy donors and cancer patients. Here immunoSEQ multiplex PCR was the method, and the copy in TCRdb shows in-frame clones only, minus some. The top ten hold around 1.1% of the sample, which has more than 95,000 clones, roughly nine tenths seen once. Sequencing used PBMCs. These receptors all come from a woman in her forties or fifties with colorectal cancer.

The chain couples TRBV3-1 (or the pseudogene TRBV3-2) to TRBJ2-1, with no clear D. The V gene's germline CDR1 is LGHDT and CDR2 YNNKEL (reference sequence). This CDR3 comprises 12 residues. Trimming shortened V by 4 bases and J by 6 bases, and 7 bases separated the two germline ends. The DNA for the CDR3 is TGTGCCAGCAGCCTTGGCTCCAATGAGCAGTTCTTC. Its translation: CASSLGSNEQFF.

This CDR3 reads CASSQVIGRGAGELFF. DNA of the CDR3: TGTGCCAGCAGCCAAGTTATAGGGCGAGGGGCCGGGGAGCTGTTTTTT. The rearrangement uses TRBV4-2 and TRBJ2-2; D is perhaps TRBD1 or TRBD2 (5 bases each). V was pared by 1 base and J by 6 bases, with 15 bases between. The germline CDR1 and CDR2 sequences are LGHNA and YNFKEQ. This CDR3 is built from 16 residues.

The CDR3 reads CASSLDAFGEYTYNEQFF. CDR3 nucleotides: TGCGCCAGCAGCTTGGACGCGTTTGGGGAGTACACCTACAATGAGCAGTTCTTC. The chain uses TRBV5-1 and TRBJ2-1, with D maybe TRBD2 (5 bases). Germline V gene lookup returns CDR1 SGHRS and CDR2 YFSETQ. The CDR3 runs 18 residues. V shed 0 bases and J shed 2 bases, with 18 bases lying between them. Full variable domain (outside the CDR3, taken from reference TRBV5-1 and TRBJ2-1): KAGVTQTPRYLIKTRGQQVTLSCSPISGHRSVSWYQQTPGQGLQFLFEYFSETQRNKGNFPGRFSGRQFSNSRSEMNVSTLELGDSALYLCASSLDAFGEYTYNEQFFGPGTRLTVL.

The chain carries TRBV5-1 and TRBJ2-1; tentatively, D is TRBD1 (6 bases). Trimming cost V 3 bases and J 5 bases, with 9 bases left between them. CDR3 length equals 13 residues. Germline CDR1 SGHRS, CDR2 YFSETQ. CDR3 sequence: CASSWTADNEQFF. In DNA form, the CDR3 reads TGCGCCAGCAGCTGGACAGCGGACAATGAGCAGTTCTTC.